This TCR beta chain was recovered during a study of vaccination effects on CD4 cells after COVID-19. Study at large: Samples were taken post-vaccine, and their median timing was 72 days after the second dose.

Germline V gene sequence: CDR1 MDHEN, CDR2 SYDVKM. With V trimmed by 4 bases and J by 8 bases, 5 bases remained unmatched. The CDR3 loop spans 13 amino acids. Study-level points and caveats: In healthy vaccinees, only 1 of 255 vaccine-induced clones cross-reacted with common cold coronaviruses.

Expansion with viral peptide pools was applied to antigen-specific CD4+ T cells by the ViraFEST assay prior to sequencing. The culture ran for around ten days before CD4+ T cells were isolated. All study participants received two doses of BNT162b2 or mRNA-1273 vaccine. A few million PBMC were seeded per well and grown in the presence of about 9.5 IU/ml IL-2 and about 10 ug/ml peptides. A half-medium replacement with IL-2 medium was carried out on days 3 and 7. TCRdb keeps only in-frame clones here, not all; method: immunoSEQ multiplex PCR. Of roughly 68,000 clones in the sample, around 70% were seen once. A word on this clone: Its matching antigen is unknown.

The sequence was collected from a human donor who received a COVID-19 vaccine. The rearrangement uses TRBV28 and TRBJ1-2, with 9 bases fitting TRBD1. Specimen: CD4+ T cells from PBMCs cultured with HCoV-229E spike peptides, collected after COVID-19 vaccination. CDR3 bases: TGTGCCAGCAGTTGGGGACAGGGATACGGCTACACCTTC. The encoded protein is CASSWGQGYGYTF.